A single sample gave rise to the 20 T cell receptor beta chains below, sequenced in a study of tumor-infiltrating lymphocytes in primary liver carcinoma. A primer in the constant region served to generate TCR beta cDNA from 450 to 600 ng of total RNA. Generation of the TCR beta libraries relied on three nested multiplex PCR rounds using slightly modified ARM-PCR. TRBV1-TRBV30 forward primers paired with a C-beta reverse primer were used in the first two PCR rounds, which ran around 10 cycles each. One entry per CDR3 protein results from TCRdb running MiXCR on the multiplex PCR reads. This repertoire shows more than 55,000 distinct CDR3 sequences, approximately 70% found once; its top ten account for around 60%. The source material, about 17-31 mg of unsorted bulk tissue, was used to co-extract RNA and DNA. Sequenced material: liver tumor tissue from sampling region 2. Subset defined: tumor region T2, inferior pole. All receptors derive from a man in his forties with primary liver carcinoma and hepatitis B virus infection.

At least ten counts were recorded for this clonotype. This sequence joins TRBV11-2 and TRBJ2-5, with 11 bases lining up with TRBD1. With V trimmed by 5 bases and J by 2 bases, 4 bases remained unmatched. Per the germline V gene, CDR1 is SGHAT and CDR2 is FQNNGV. The CDR3 is 15 amino acids. The CDR3 DNA follows: TGTGCCAGCAGCAGGACAGGGGGCAGGCAAGAGACCCAGTACTTC. This translates into CASSRTGGRQETQYF.

This clonotype appeared many times. The chain joins TRBV12-5 to TRBJ2-3; 7 bases align to TRBD2. Germline CDR1 reads LGHNT; CDR2 reads FRNRAP. This CDR3 is built from 12 residues. V gave up 6 bases and J gave up 11 bases; unmatched junction bases: 8. This CDR3 reads CASGFGAGEQYF. The CDR3 nucleotides are TGTGCTAGTGGCTTCGGCGCGGGAGAGCAGTATTTT.

The sample holds a few counts of this clonotype. The conserved final phenylalanine or tryptophan is absent from the CDR3, which likely points to a read error. This chain uses TRBV5-1 with TRBJ2-3; D call uncertain. The germline V gene encodes CDR1 SGHRS and CDR2 YFSETQ. The V end lost 1 base, the J end lost 5 bases, and 8 bases lay between the germline ends. The CDR3 extends over 13 amino acids. The CDR3 coding sequence is TGCGCCAGCAGCTTGTCTCAAATAGATACGCAGTATCTT. Translation gives CASSLSQIDTQYL.

Comments on this clonotype: This may stem from a read error, because a much larger clone lies one nucleotide away. This chain connects TRBV5-1 to TRBJ2-7, with TRBD1 matching over 7 bases. Germline V gene sequence: CDR1 SGHRS, CDR2 YFSETQ. The CDR3 runs to 19 residues. The junction had 19 bases not matched to a gene; V was cut back by 3 bases and J by 1 base. The chain's CDR3 is CASSSPDSTGPVISYEQYF. CDR3 coding DNA: TGCGCCAGCAGCTCCCCCGATTCGACAGGGCCCGTAATATCCTACGAGCAGTACTTC. The full variable domain, rest sourced from reference TRBV5-1 and TRBJ2-7, is KAGVTQTPRYLIKTRGQQVTLSCSPISGHRSVSWYQQTPGQGLQFLFEYFSETQRNKGNFPGRFSGRQFSNSRSEMNVSTLELGDSALYLCASSSPDSTGPVISYEQYFGPGTRLTVT.

As to this clonotype: The junction differs from germline at one of its ends, possibly a read error. V gene TRBV10-3 combines with J gene TRBJ2-3, with D perhaps matching TRBD1 (6 bases). The CDR3 has 15 amino acids. CDR1 and CDR2 (germline): ENHRY, SYGVKD. The CDR3 spells CAISPGQGGTATQYF. The CDR3 region has the DNA TGTGCCATCAGTCCGGGACAAGGGGGAACAGCTACGCAGTATTTT.

As for this clonotype: Since no conserved phenylalanine or tryptophan closes the CDR3, a read error is the likely cause. The chain has TRBV5-1 and TRBJ2-5; D gene unclear. The CDR3 has 15 residues. Germline assignment: CDR1 SGHRS and CDR2 YFSETQ. Trimming shortened V by 2 bases and J by 1 base, and 12 bases separated the two germline ends. The CDR3 reads CASSLQPLGQETQYY. The CDR3 coding sequence is TGCGCCAGCAGCTTACAGCCCCTTGGCCAAGAGACCCAGTACTAC.

In the case of this clonotype: A much more abundant neighbour one base away suggests this may be a read error. CDR3 amino acids: CSVDGGMREKLFF. DNA for the CDR3: TGCAGCGTTGACGGAGGGATGCGTGAAAAACTGTTTTTT. The J gene is TRBJ1-4, the V gene TRBV29-1; D is ambiguous. Between the trimmed V and J ends, which lost 3 bases and 7 bases, there was a span of 12 bases. The germline CDR1 and CDR2 sequences are SQVTM and ANQGSEA. The CDR3 totals 13 residues. Using reference TRBV29-1 and TRBJ1-4 for the parts outside the CDR3, the full variable domain is SAVISQKPSRDICQRGTSLTIQCQVDSQVTMMFWYRQQPGQSLTLIATANQGSEATYESGFVIDKFPISRPNLTFSTLTVSNMSPEDSSIYLCSVDGGMREKLFFGSGTQLSVL.

A remark on this clonotype: At one end the junction does not follow the germline gene, possibly because of a read error. The chain recombines TRBV11-2 with TRBJ2-7; D uncertain. CDR1 and CDR2 from the germline V gene are SGHAT and FQNNGV. The CDR3 totals 15 residues. The CDR3 region has the DNA TGTACCAGCAGCTTAGAGTCCAGGATCTCTAGCGAGCAGTACTTC. Its translation is CTSSLESRISSEQYF.

For this clonotype: This sequence may be a read error, since a much larger clone differs from it by one base. The V and J genes are TRBV2 and TRBJ2-7; the match to TRBD2 covers 7 bases. The CDR3 has 16 residues. The V and J ends lost 7 bases and 0 bases, in that order; junction bases with no gene match: 12. CDR1 and CDR2 (germline): SNHLY, FYNNEI. CDR3 nucleotides: TGTGCCAGCATCGCCACTAGCGCCCGATTCTCCTACGAGCAGTACTTC. This encodes CASIATSARFSYEQYF.

A remark on this clonotype: Its ends do not fully match the called genes, so a read error is possible. The chain links TRBV5-1 to TRBJ2-2, with a tentative D call TRBD2 (5 bases). Germline loops: CDR1 SGHRS, CDR2 YFSETQ. The CDR3 contains 17 residues. The CDR3 loop is CASSAHLGGTNTGEPFF. CDR3 DNA: TGCGCCAGCAGCGCCCACTTGGGCGGAACGAACACCGGGGAGCCGTTTTTT.

As to this clonotype: A read error is likely, as this CDR3 ends without the conserved phenylalanine or tryptophan. The chain's CDR3 is CASSLRERAYEQYS. The DNA of the CDR3 is TGTGCCAGCAGCCTCCGGGAAAGGGCCTACGAGCAGTACTCC. The rearrangement links TRBV6-2 or TRBV6-3 to TRBJ2-7, with D possibly TRBD2 on 5 matching bases. The germline V and J ends were trimmed by 6 bases and 2 bases, with 14 bases remaining between them. CDR3 length: 14 amino acids. Germline lookup yields CDR1 MNHEY and CDR2 SVGEGT.

To note about this clonotype: This could be a read error, since a much larger clone is one nucleotide away. The CDR3 loop is CASSYGQGSRPQHF. CDR3 nucleotides: TGTGCCAGCAGCTACGGACAGGGGAGTCGGCCCCAGCATTTT. The chain joins TRBV5-6 to TRBJ1-5; 9 bases match TRBD1. CDR3 length: 14 residues. Germline V gene lookup returns CDR1 SGHDT and CDR2 YYEEEE. The ends lost 3 bases at V and 9 bases at J; junction bases unmatched: 7.

This clonotype was found many times. The gene calls are TRBV5-1 and TRBJ2-2, with 11 bases matching TRBD2. V lost 2 bases and J lost 1; bases outside the gene matches: 4. The V gene's germline CDR1 is SGHRS and CDR2 YFSETQ. The CDR3 consists of 17 residues. CDR3 coding DNA: TGCGCCAGCAGCTTCGAAACTAGCGGGAGGAACACCGGGGAGCTGTTTTTT. It specifies CASSFETSGRNTGELFF.

In the case of this clonotype: At one of its ends the junction is not consistent with the germline gene, which may arise from a read error. The V gene is TRBV5-1, the J gene TRBJ2-3; the D gene is possibly TRBD2 (5 bases). Germline CDR1 and CDR2: SGHRS and YFSETQ. The CDR3 contains 13 residues. Here the CDR3 DNA reads TGCGCCAGCAGGGGAGCGGCCACAGATATGCAGTATTTT. Translation: CASRGAATDMQYF.

The genes are TRBV12-3 or TRBV12-4 and TRBJ1-1; D is ambiguous. V gave up 6 bases and J gave up 0 bases, with 11 bases separating them. The CDR3 covers 14 residues. CDR3 nucleotide sequence: TGTGCCAGCAGCGTCGGTACTTTGAACACTGAAGCTTTCTTT. Its protein product is CASSVGTLNTEAFF.

This clonotype was counted at least ten times. The V gene is TRBV29-1, the J gene TRBJ2-7; possibly TRBD1 for D (6 bases). The CDR3 has 14 amino acids. Germline V CDR1 and CDR2: SQVTM, ANQGSEA. The V end lost 5 bases, the J end lost 2 bases, and 16 bases lay between the germline ends. The CDR3 sequence is CSVFLGTSAYEQYF. The CDR3 DNA reads as TGCAGCGTTTTCTTGGGGACAAGCGCCTACGAGCAGTACTTC.

About this clonotype: Mismatch with germline at one junction end may stem from a read error. The V gene is TRBV11-2, the J gene TRBJ2-2, with a weak D call TRBD2 (5 bases). This CDR3 region has 15 residues. The germline gives CDR1 SGHAT, CDR2 FQNNGV. In DNA, the CDR3 is TGTGCCAACAGCTTTACGGGATCGAACACCGGGGAGATGTTTTTT. This translates into CANSFTGSNTGEMFF. Full variable domain (outside the CDR3, taken from reference TRBV11-2 and TRBJ2-2): EAGVAQSPRYKIIEKRQSVAFWCNPISGHATLYWYQQILGQGPKLLIQFQNNGVVDDSQLPKDRFSAERLKGVDSTLKIQPAKLEDSAVYLCANSFTGSNTGEMFFGEGSRLTVL.

CDR3 residues: CISSPASDARTDTQYF. CDR3 sequence (DNA): TGTATCAGCAGCCCGGCCTCGGACGCCCGCACAGATACGCAGTATTTT. V gene TRBV6-5 combines with J gene TRBJ2-3; unclear D gene. Germline CDR1 is MNHEY and CDR2 is SVGAGI. CDR3 size: 16 residues.

This clonotype was picked up a small number of times. The J gene is TRBJ2-2, the V gene TRBV28; 7 nucleotides align to TRBD1. Per germline, CDR1 MDHEN and CDR2 SYDVKM. J gave up 7 bases and V 6 bases, and 11 bases lay outside the gene matches. The CDR3 runs 15 residues. This chain's CDR3 is CASRPLQGYGGELFF. Here the CDR3 DNA reads TGTGCCAGCAGACCCTTACAGGGGTACGGCGGGGAGCTGTTTTTT.

This clonotype was detected ten times or more. The V and J genes are TRBV4-3 and TRBJ2-3, with 10 bases identical to TRBD2. Germline CDR1 and CDR2: LGHNA and YSLEER. The CDR3 has 16 amino acids. The junction had 3 bases not matched to a gene; V was cut back by 0 bases and J by 3 bases. The CDR3 loop is CASSQELAGRTDTQYF. DNA of the CDR3: TGCGCCAGCAGCCAAGAACTAGCGGGGAGGACAGATACGCAGTATTTT.